This passage covers 20 T cell receptor beta chains from one sample sequenced in a study of Ad26.COV2.S vaccination and SARS-CoV-2 variants. Measured with immunoSEQ multiplex PCR; TCRdb has only the in-frame clones, and not every one. Counted here are 440,000 or so clones, around 91% occurring once; the ten biggest clones make up roughly 4%. Treatment here: 15 to 20 received Ad26.COV2.S at low or high dose, single or two shots; roughly 5 received placebo; per-sample allocation not given. Day 63 after the first vaccine or placebo injection was the time point for sampling. Sequenced material: peripheral blood, taken in a trial of Ad26.COV2.S vaccine versus placebo. All receptors come from a person between 18 and 65 years old who received the Ad26.COV2.S COVID-19 vaccine or a placebo.

This sequence joins TRBV20-1 and TRBJ1-5; D remains unclear. CDR1 is DFQATT, CDR2 SNEGSKA, per germline (reference sequence). V shed 1 base and J shed 10 bases, with 8 bases lying between them. The CDR3 is 11 residues long. The CDR3 loop reads CSARVGSPQHF. The DNA for the CDR3 is TGCAGTGCTAGAGTGGGGTCCCCCCAGCATTTT.

The rearrangement joins TRBV14 to TRBJ2-2; D is ambiguous. With 1 base removed from V and 7 bases from J, the gap between germline ends came to 10 bases. CDR3 length: 14 amino acids. Germline CDR1 reads SGHDN; CDR2 reads FVKESK. The CDR3 DNA follows: TGTGCCAGCAGCCAAGTCCGTGAGAGCGGGGAGCTGTTTTTT. Its protein is CASSQVRESGELFF.

This clone came up once. This chain links TRBV27 with TRBJ2-3; D is unclear. The CDR3 covers 14 residues. V was clipped by 3 bases and J by 0 bases, with 7 bases between them. From germline, CDR1 is MNHEY and CDR2 SMNVEV (reference sequence). The CDR3 DNA follows: TGTGCCAGCAGTTTCGGCATGAGCACAGATACGCAGTATTTT. This gives the protein CASSFGMSTDTQYF.

This clone was picked up a small number of times. The rearrangement links TRBV12-3 or TRBV12-4 to TRBJ1-2; D is uncertain. CDR3 length equals 12 residues. The V and J ends lost 1 base and 4 bases respectively, with 4 bases between them. In DNA form, the CDR3 reads TGTGCCAGCAGTTTAGTAACCTATGGCTACACCTTC. As protein: CASSLVTYGYTF.

This chain connects TRBV7-2 to TRBJ2-1; D not certain. This CDR3 is 13 amino acids long. Germline CDR1 SGHTA, CDR2 FQGNSA. Trimming removed 1 base at V and 5 bases at J, with 6 bases between. CDR3: CASSLVNHNEQFF. As DNA, the CDR3 is TGTGCCAGCAGCTTAGTCAACCACAATGAGCAGTTCTTC. The entire variable domain, with the rest obtained from reference TRBV7-2 and TRBJ2-1, is as follows: GAGVSQSPSNKVTEKGKDVELRCDPISGHTALYWYRQSLGQGLEFLIYFQGNSAPDKSGLPSDRFSAERTGGSVSTLTIQRTQQEDSAVYLCASSLVNHNEQFFGPGTRLTVL.

This chain connects TRBV27 to TRBJ2-4; D is uncertain. The length of the CDR3 is 16 residues. The V gene's germline CDR1 is MNHEY and CDR2 SMNVEV (reference sequence). V dropped 6 bases and J dropped 0 bases, with 15 bases sitting between them. CDR3 residues: CASSLLHTLAKNIQYF. In DNA, the CDR3 is TGTGCCAGCAGCCTCCTACACACCCTAGCCAAAAACATTCAGTACTTC.

The DNA for the CDR3 is TGTGCCAGCAGCCGTAGACTAGCAGAGACCCAGTACTTC. It yields the protein CASSRRLAETQYF. This chain joins TRBV11-3 and TRBJ2-5; TRBD2 agrees at 7 bases. CDR1 SGHNT and CDR2 YENEEA come from the germline V gene. The CDR3 consists of 13 residues. The ends lost 5 bases at V and 4 bases at J; junction bases unmatched: 4. The whole variable domain, filled in from reference TRBV11-3 and TRBJ2-5, reads EAGVVQSPRYKIIEKKQPVAFWCNPISGHNTLYWYLQNLGQGPELLIRYENEEAVDDSQLPKDRFSAERLKGVDSTLKIQPAELGDSAVYLCASSRRLAETQYFGPGTRLLVL.

The V gene is TRBV13, the J gene TRBJ1-3; D uncertain. With 0 bases removed from V and 0 bases from J, the gap between germline ends came to 3 bases. The CDR3 loop spans 14 amino acids. CDR1 and CDR2 from the germline V gene are PRHDT and FYEKMQ (reference sequence). The CDR3 coding sequence is TGTGCCAGCAGCTTAGGCCCCTCTGGAAACACCATATATTTT. Its protein product is CASSLGPSGNTIYF. The variable domain in full, completed from reference TRBV13 and TRBJ1-3, reads AAGVIQSPRHLIKEKRETATLKCYPIPRHDTVYWYQQGPGQDPQFLISFYEKMQSDKGSIPDRFSAQQFSDYHSELNMSSLELGDSALYFCASSLGPSGNTIYFGEGSWLTVV.

The CDR3 reads CASSSDSYSGNTIYF. CDR3 DNA sequence: TGTGCCAGCAGTTCAGACAGTTACTCTGGAAACACCATATATTTT. The V gene is TRBV6-5, the J gene TRBJ1-3; perhaps TRBD1 as D (5 bases). In germline, CDR1 is MNHEY, CDR2 SVGAGI. With 4 bases removed from V and 0 bases from J, the gap between germline ends came to 10 bases. The CDR3 sequence is 15 residues long.

This clone appeared a single time. The V gene is TRBV27, the J gene TRBJ1-5; 9 bases match TRBD1. Germline assignment: CDR1 MNHEY and CDR2 SMNVEV (reference sequence). V gave up 3 bases and J gave up 3 bases; unmatched junction bases: 15. The CDR3 consists of 19 residues. The CDR3, as DNA: TGTGCCAGCAGTTTTAGGGCGGGACAGGGAATACTCCCCAATCAGCCCCAGCATTTT. Protein sequence: CASSFRAGQGILPNQPQHF.

The chain couples TRBV2 to TRBJ1-2, with D hard to call. The CDR3 spans 15 residues. Germline CDR1 is SNHLY and CDR2 is FYNNEI. The V end was cut by 7 bases, the J end by 5 bases, with 20 bases between. The CDR3 sequence is CASTLDGRTLYGYTF. CDR3 coding DNA: TGTGCCAGCACGCTGGACGGACGGACCCTTTATGGCTACACCTTC.

V usage is TRBV4-1 and J usage is TRBJ2-4, with D tentatively TRBD1 or TRBD2 (5 bases each). The length of the CDR3 is 15 residues. The V and J ends lost 0 bases and 7 bases respectively, with 13 bases between them. The germline gives CDR1 MGHRA, CDR2 YSYEKL. CDR3: CASSQDGGNANIQYF. In nucleotides, the CDR3 is TGCGCCAGCAGCCAAGATGGGGGAAATGCGAACATTCAGTACTTC.

This clone was detected only a few times. The chain joins TRBV9 to TRBJ1-1; no clear D gene. CDR1 is SGDLS and CDR2 is YYNGEE in the germline V gene. The CDR3 length is 16 residues. V was shortened by 0 bases and J by 1 base, with 13 bases between the two germline ends. The CDR3 sequence: CASSVGADRWNTEAFF. The CDR3 DNA is TGTGCCAGCAGCGTAGGGGCAGACCGGTGGAACACTGAAGCTTTCTTT.

This rearrangement joins TRBV7-6 to TRBJ2-2; 9 nucleotides match TRBD2. Trimming at V came to 4 bases and at J to 0 bases, leaving 9 bases not matched to a gene. This CDR3 contains 18 residues. Looked up from germline, CDR1 is SGHVS and CDR2 is FNYEAQ. The CDR3 sequence: CASSSRRASGTNTGELFF. CDR3 in DNA: TGTGCCAGCAGCTCCCGGAGGGCTAGCGGGACGAACACCGGGGAGCTGTTTTTT. The full variable domain, in which reference TRBV7-6 and TRBJ2-2 provide the parts outside the CDR3, is GAGVSQSPRYKVTKRGQDVALRCDPISGHVSLYWYRQALGQGPEFLTYFNYEAQQDKSGLPNDRFSAERPEGSISTLTIQRTEQRDSAMYRCASSSRRASGTNTGELFFGEGSRLTVL.

The V gene is TRBV9, the J gene TRBJ2-1; a weak D match, TRBD2 (6 bases). Germline V gene data show CDR1 as SGDLS and CDR2 as YYNGEE. This CDR3 comprises 13 residues. Deletions cut 3 bases from V and 7 bases from J, with 11 bases between. As DNA, the CDR3 is TGTGCCAGCAGCGGACTAGTTGGGAATGAGCAGTTCTTC. Protein sequence: CASSGLVGNEQFF.

The chain recombines TRBV12-5 with TRBJ2-1, with D hard to call. The CDR3 spans 12 residues. Trimming pared 4 bases from V and 6 bases from J, leaving 7 bases between. The germline CDR1 and CDR2 sequences are LGHNT and FRNRAP. The CDR3 is CASGSLANEQFF. DNA of the CDR3: TGTGCTAGTGGTTCCTTGGCCAATGAGCAGTTCTTC.

The V call is TRBV2, the J call TRBJ1-1, with D perhaps TRBD1 (6 bases). This CDR3 region has 15 residues. The germline CDR1 and CDR2 sequences are SNHLY and FYNNEI. Trimming removed 7 bases from V and 3 bases from J, with 18 bases in between. CDR3 in amino acids: CASKGLGGGYTEAFF. The CDR3 bases are TGTGCCAGCAAAGGGTTGGGAGGGGGATACACTGAAGCTTTCTTT.

The gene calls are TRBV11-2 and TRBJ2-1; D not certain. This CDR3 is 15 amino acids long. CDR1 is SGHAT and CDR2 is FQNNGV in the germline V gene. V lost 3 bases to trimming and J lost 3 bases, with 12 bases between them. CDR3 sequence (DNA): TGTGCCAGCAGCTTTGGAGCGTCCTACTACAATGAGCAGTTCTTC. Translation: CASSFGASYYNEQFF.

The J gene is TRBJ2-1, the V gene TRBV9; D may match TRBD1 or TRBD2 (6 bases each). V lost 1 base and J lost 5, with 13 bases in between. The CDR3 is 15 amino acids. The germline V gene has CDR1 SGDLS and CDR2 YYNGEE. This chain's CDR3 is CASSVSGAGDNEQFF. The CDR3 nucleotides are TGTGCCAGCAGCGTATCGGGGGCCGGGGACAATGAGCAGTTCTTC.

This rearrangement joins TRBV20-1 to TRBJ2-2; D may be TRBD1 or TRBD2 (5 bases each). V was shortened by 3 bases and J by 5 bases, with 19 bases between the two germline ends. This CDR3 comprises 16 residues. Germline assignment: CDR1 DFQATT and CDR2 SNEGSKA (reference sequence). The CDR3 sequence: CSASGAGTDGTGELFF. For the CDR3, the DNA is TGCAGTGCTAGTGGTGCCGGGACCGACGGGACCGGGGAGCTGTTTTTT.